The 27 T cell receptor beta chains below were found in one sample sequenced in a study of blood T cell repertoires in COVID-19. TCRdb's table, derived via immunoSEQ multiplex PCR, lists solely in-frame clones and lacks some. The table has under 200,000 clones, roughly 82% seen once. Sequencing was carried out using PBMCs or T cells enriched from blood (not recorded which). The source of these receptors is an older woman with acute COVID-19.

The rearrangement uses TRBV3-1 (or the pseudogene TRBV3-2) and TRBJ1-2, with 8 bases identical to TRBD1. CDR3 length: 16 residues. V shed 6 bases, J shed 8 bases, and the junction held 17 bases outside the gene matches. Looked up from germline, CDR1 is LGHDT and CDR2 is YNNKEL (reference sequence). CDR3 sequence: CASRKRFPDRGKGYTF. The CDR3 DNA sequence: TGTGCCAGCAGGAAAAGGTTCCCTGACAGGGGCAAGGGCTACACCTTC.

V gene TRBV28 combines with J gene TRBJ1-5, with D unclear. Germline V gene data show CDR1 as MDHEN and CDR2 as SYDVKM. This CDR3 region has 14 residues. The V gene lost 2 bases and the J gene lost 7 bases, with 12 bases spanning the gap. The CDR3 region has the DNA TGTGCCAGCAGTTTACTCGGGGTAGTGCAGCCCCAGCATTTT. It translates to CASSLLGVVQPQHF.

This clone turned up a few times. This chain uses TRBV4-3 with TRBJ2-5, with TRBD2 as a possible D gene (6 bases). The CDR3 length is 13 residues. Germline CDR1 and CDR2: LGHNA and YSLEER. Deletions cut 1 base from V and 5 bases from J, with 8 bases between. CDR3 loop: CASSQASDETQYF. CDR3 nucleotides: TGCGCCAGCAGCCAAGCTAGCGACGAGACCCAGTACTTC.

This chain uses TRBV28 with TRBJ1-2; 7 bases match TRBD1. Germline CDR1 reads MDHEN; CDR2 reads SYDVKM. There are 14 residues in the CDR3. V was pared by 4 bases and J by 8 bases, with 10 bases of the junction left unmatched. In nucleotides, the CDR3 is TGTGCCAGCAGTTGGGGAACAGGGGTCCGGGGCTACACCTTC. Translating it yields CASSWGTGVRGYTF.

V usage is TRBV4-3 and J usage is TRBJ2-3; 12 positions agree with TRBD2. V shed 4 bases and J 2 bases; nucleotides not matched to a gene: 7. In germline, CDR1 is LGHNA, CDR2 YSLEER. There are 17 residues in the CDR3. In DNA, the CDR3 is TGCGCCAGCAGCCGCGGCCTAGCGGGAGGGAACACAGATACGCAGTATTTT. This translates into CASSRGLAGGNTDTQYF.

V and J are TRBV11-3 and TRBJ2-2; maybe TRBD1 (6 bases). This CDR3 spans 16 amino acids. V was shortened by 5 bases and J by 1 base, with 14 bases between the two germline ends. Germline V gives CDR1 SGHNT, CDR2 YENEEA. The CDR3 coding sequence is TGTGCCAGCAGCAAGGGCAGGGGACAGAACACCGGGGAGCTGTTTTTT. It specifies CASSKGRGQNTGELFF.

The chain carries TRBV4-3 and TRBJ2-2, with D perhaps TRBD2 (5 bases). There are 15 residues in the CDR3. Trimming stripped 1 base from V and 0 bases from J, with 6 bases between. Germline CDR1 is LGHNA and CDR2 is YSLEER. This CDR3 is CASSQAGTNTGELFF. CDR3 sequence (DNA): TGCGCCAGCAGCCAAGCGGGGACGAACACCGGGGAGCTGTTTTTT.

The chain uses TRBV7-2 and TRBJ1-2; no clear D gene. The germline V gene has CDR1 SGHTA and CDR2 FQGNSA. The CDR3 has 14 residues. Trimming removed 3 bases at V and 0 bases at J, with 8 bases between. As DNA, the CDR3 is TGTGCCAGCAGCTTGTCCCTTCCTAACTATGGCTACACCTTC. It specifies CASSLSLPNYGYTF.

The rearrangement uses TRBV7-8 and TRBJ1-5; a weak D match, TRBD1 (5 bases). V shed 8 bases and J shed 7 bases, with 18 bases lying between them. The CDR3 has 14 amino acids. Germline loops: CDR1 SGHVS, CDR2 FQNEAQ. The CDR3: CASRQRGPHQPQHF. CDR3 sequence (DNA): TGTGCCAGCCGTCAGCGGGGACCCCACCAGCCCCAGCATTTT.

For this clone: At one end, the junction sequence differs from germline, possibly due to a read error. The J gene is TRBJ1-6, the V gene TRBV7-2; maybe TRBD1 (6 bases). The germline V gene encodes CDR1 SGHTA and CDR2 FQGNSA. The CDR3 sequence is 14 residues long. The CDR3 nucleotides read TGTGGCAGCTCAGGGGCCTCCTATAATTCACCCCTCCACTTT. Translating it yields CGSSGASYNSPLHF.

This clone was seen more than once but under ten times. The rearrangement joins TRBV23-1 to TRBJ1-4; no reliable D call. TRBV23-1 is assigned to the ORF class and has an uncertain function. The CDR3 has 21 residues. Trimming cost V 0 bases and J 4 bases, with 27 bases left between them. The CDR3 here is CASSQSPETHLGVRGNEKLFF. CDR3 nucleotides: TGCGCCAGCAGTCAATCGCCCGAGACACACCTCGGCGTACGTGGTAATGAAAAACTGTTTTTT.

V and J are TRBV29-1 and TRBJ2-7; possibly TRBD1 for D (8 bases). The CDR3 loop spans 12 amino acids. CDR1 SQVTM and CDR2 ANQGSEA come from the germline V gene. Trimming took 6 bases from V and 5 from J, leaving 14 bases between them. The CDR3 is CSVITGGDEQYF. CDR3 in DNA: TGCAGCGTAATTACAGGGGGGGACGAGCAGTACTTC.

V gene TRBV25-1 combines with J gene TRBJ2-3; TRBD2 might be the D (5 bases). The CDR3 has 12 amino acids. CDR1 MGHDK and CDR2 SYGVNS come from the germline V gene. Deletions cut 6 bases from V and 6 bases from J, with 10 bases between. The CDR3: CASSSPGDTQYF. The CDR3 DNA reads as TGTGCCAGCAGCTCGCCGGGGGATACGCAGTATTTT.

This chain joins TRBV18 and TRBJ1-4, with D perhaps TRBD1 (5 bases). The germline CDR1 and CDR2 sequences are KGHSH and LQKENI. Trimming removed 3 bases at V and 8 bases at J, with 16 bases between. This CDR3 spans 15 amino acids. CDR3 nucleotide sequence: TGTGCCAGCTCACCGCCTAGAGGGGAGGTAGAAAAACTGTTTTTT. Amino acid sequence: CASSPPRGEVEKLFF.

This clone has a single count. This sequence joins TRBV29-1 and TRBJ1-2, with a weak D call TRBD1 (5 bases). CDR3 length: 12 residues. Germline V CDR1 and CDR2: SQVTM, ANQGSEA. Trimming removed 5 bases at V and 3 bases at J, with 10 bases between. Here the CDR3 reads CSVKQADYGYTF. The CDR3 DNA sequence: TGCAGCGTTAAACAGGCCGACTATGGCTACACCTTC.

V gene TRBV19 combines with J gene TRBJ1-5; 9 nucleotides align to TRBD1. Per the germline V gene, CDR1 is LNHDA and CDR2 is SQIVND (reference sequence). Trimming at V came to 6 bases and at J to 6 bases, leaving 12 bases not matched to a gene. The CDR3 has 16 amino acids. The CDR3 DNA reads TGTGCCAGTAGCTTACTGCCGGGACAGGGTAGTCAGCCCCAGCATTTT. It yields the protein CASSLLPGQGSQPQHF.

V is TRBV6-5 and J is TRBJ2-2; 7 bases align to TRBD1. CDR1 is MNHEY, CDR2 SVGAGI, per germline. V lost 0 bases to trimming and J lost 0 bases; unmatched junction nucleotides: 1. The CDR3 length is 16 residues. This CDR3 is CASSYSRGPNTGELFF. CDR3 bases: TGTGCCAGCAGTTACTCTAGGGGGCCGAACACCGGGGAGCTGTTTTTT.

Only a few counts were recorded for this clone. The genes are TRBV6-5 and TRBJ2-6, with D hard to call. The CDR3 is made up of 14 amino acids. Germline V lookup: CDR1 MNHEY, CDR2 SVGAGI. V was trimmed by 7 bases and J by 0 bases, leaving 7 bases between them. The CDR3 loop reads CASTTDSGANVLTF. The CDR3 DNA sequence: TGTGCCAGCACCACAGACTCTGGGGCCAACGTCCTGACTTTC.

The CDR3 bases are TGTGCCAGCAGCCCCAGAACTGGGGGCCTCCAGCCCCAGCATTTT. Protein sequence: CASSPRTGGLQPQHF. The chain is built from TRBV7-6 and TRBJ1-5; the D gene is possibly TRBD1 (6 bases). Per germline, CDR1 SGHVS and CDR2 FNYEAQ. The CDR3 covers 15 residues. V lost 5 bases and J 7 bases, leaving 18 bases between the germline ends.

This chain connects TRBV30 to TRBJ1-2; maybe TRBD1 (6 bases). This CDR3 is built from 12 residues. Germline V gene lookup returns CDR1 GTSNPN and CDR2 SVGIG (reference sequence). The CDR3 DNA reads TGTGGGGGTTCTGGGGGCGACTATGGCTACACCTTC. It translates to CGGSGGDYGYTF. Using reference TRBV30 and TRBJ1-2 for the parts outside the CDR3, the full variable domain is SQTIHQWPATLVQPVGSPLSLECTVEGTSNPNLYWYRQAAGRGLQLLFYSVGIGQISSEVPQNLSASRPQDRQFILSSKKLLLSDSGFYLCGGSGGDYGYTFGSGTRLTVV.

The gene calls are TRBV9 and TRBJ2-1; 7 bases are shared with TRBD1. V gave up 0 bases and J gave up 8 bases; unmatched junction bases: 14. The V gene's germline CDR1 is SGDLS and CDR2 YYNGEE. This CDR3 region has 17 residues. CDR3 sequence reads: CASSVGPQGQMSHEQFF. The CDR3 DNA follows: TGTGCCAGCAGCGTAGGGCCCCAGGGACAGATGTCTCATGAGCAGTTCTTC.

This clone was counted at least ten times. The chain is built from TRBV11-2 and TRBJ1-2; 9 bases align to TRBD1. With 5 bases clipped from V and 3 bases from J, the junction kept 7 bases outside the gene matches. CDR3 length equals 15 residues. Germline assignment: CDR1 SGHAT and CDR2 FQNNGV. The CDR3 coding sequence is TGTGCCAGCAGCCCCACAGGGGGCACGGACTATGGCTACACCTTC. This codes for CASSPTGGTDYGYTF. Supplemented by reference TRBV11-2 and TRBJ1-2, the full variable domain reads EAGVAQSPRYKIIEKRQSVAFWCNPISGHATLYWYQQILGQGPKLLIQFQNNGVVDDSQLPKDRFSAERLKGVDSTLKIQPAKLEDSAVYLCASSPTGGTDYGYTFGSGTRLTVV.

The chain is built from TRBV14 and TRBJ1-6; a possible D gene is TRBD1 (6 bases). This CDR3 is 15 amino acids long. CDR1 is SGHDN and CDR2 is FVKESK in the germline V gene. V was cut by 5 bases and J by 6 bases, with 14 bases left in between. In DNA, the CDR3 is TGTGCCAGCAGCTTGCCGACAGGAGGTAATTCACCCCTCCACTTT. This sequence encodes CASSLPTGGNSPLHF. The variable domain in full, with the rest retrieved from reference TRBV14 and TRBJ1-6, is EAGVTQFPSHSVIEKGQTVTLRCDPISGHDNLYWYRRVMGKEIKFLLHFVKESKQDESGMPNNRFLAERTGGTYSTLKVQPAELEDSGVYFCASSLPTGGNSPLHFGNGTRLTVT.

This sequence joins TRBV10-3 and TRBJ1-4, with D perhaps TRBD1 (6 bases). The CDR3 loop spans 13 amino acids. Trimming removed 10 bases from V and 4 bases from J, with 13 bases in between. Germline CDR1 ENHRY, CDR2 SYGVKD. The CDR3 here is CATAGQFNEKLFF. CDR3 coding DNA: TGTGCCACAGCAGGACAGTTTAATGAAAAACTGTTTTTT.

The V call is TRBV7-2, the J call TRBJ2-7, with TRBD2 as a possible D gene (5 bases). Germline CDR1 is SGHTA and CDR2 is FQGNSA. Trimming removed 5 bases at V and 2 bases at J, with 16 bases between. CDR3 length: 15 residues. CDR3 residues: CASSAEMSGTYEQYF. CDR3 coding DNA: TGTGCCAGCAGCGCCGAGATGAGCGGTACCTACGAGCAGTACTTC.

This clone was seen a few times. Here the CDR3 DNA reads TGCGCCAGCAGCCGGGAGGAGACCCAGTACTTC. This encodes CASSREETQYF. The chain employs TRBV5-1 and TRBJ2-5; perhaps TRBD2 as D (6 bases). Germline V gene lookup returns CDR1 SGHRS and CDR2 YFSETQ. CDR3 size: 11 residues. Trimming removed 4 bases at V and 5 bases at J, with 6 bases between.

V is TRBV3-1 (or the pseudogene TRBV3-2) and J is TRBJ1-5; 7 positions agree with TRBD1. With V trimmed by 9 bases and J by 5 bases, 10 bases remained unmatched. CDR1 is LGHDT, CDR2 YNNKEL, per germline (reference sequence). The CDR3 is made up of 14 amino acids. The CDR3 nucleotides read TGTGCCAGTTCGCCGGGACAGTGGCATCAGCCCCAGCATTTT. Its protein product is CASSPGQWHQPQHF.